A selection of T cell receptor beta chains follows, all from one sample in a study of shared clonotypes between healthy human individuals. The protocol was immunoSEQ multiplex PCR, while the TCRdb copy is restricted to in-frame clones and leaves out a portion. In the table there are approximately 980,000 clones, 76% of which are singletons. The specimen sequenced was memory CD4+ T cells sorted from blood. These receptors were obtained from a man between 18 and 29 years old in good health. The CDR3 runs from the conserved cysteine through the conserved F or W. D genes are given only for firm matches. Clone size appears in some rows only: once, few, many, or a class for an expanded clone.

>TRBJ1-1|NA|TRBV10-2|TRBD1
CASTQQGSVTEAFF
TGCGCCAGTACCCAACAGGGGTCCGTAACTGAAGCTTTCTTT
>TRBJ2-7|NA|TRBV5-1|NA
CASSLELRGEQYF
TGCGCCAGCAGCTTGGAACTCCGTGGCGAGCAGTACTTC
>TRBJ2-1|NA|TRBV28|TRBD2
CASSSTGGPVSNEQFF
TGTGCCAGCAGTTCCACGGGGGGGCCCGTTTCTAATGAGCAGTTCTTC
>TRBJ2-3|few|TRBV11-3|TRBD1
CASSLDGQERQYF
TGTGCCAGCAGCTTAGACGGACAGGAAAGGCAGTATTTT
>TRBJ2-1|NA|TRBV7-9|TRBD2
CASSYSPNLAGEGNEQFF
TGTGCCAGCAGCTACTCCCCTAATCTAGCGGGAGAAGGGAATGAGCAGTTCTTC
>TRBJ2-3|few|TRBV10-2|NA
CASSESRGKTDTQYF
TGCGCCAGCAGTGAGTCGAGGGGGAAGACAGATACGCAGTATTTT
>TRBJ1-1|NA|TRBV7-9|TRBD1
CASTDRVGNTEAFF
TGTGCCAGCACGGACAGGGTGGGGAACACTGAAGCTTTCTTT
>TRBJ1-5|NA|TRBV6-6|NA
CAGCRTDNQPQHF
TGTGCCGGCTGTAGGACAGATAATCAGCCCCAGCATTTT
>TRBJ2-1|NA|TRBV11-3|TRBD1
CASSERTGDYNEQFF
TGTGCCAGCAGCGAGAGGACAGGGGATTACAATGAGCAGTTCTTC
>TRBJ1-2|few|TRBV5-1|NA
CASSLDRDYTF
TGCGCCAGCAGCTTGGATCGGGACTACACCTTC
>TRBJ1-4|NA|TRBV10-1|TRBD1
CASTQDRDEKLFF
TGCGCCAGCACTCAGGACAGGGATGAAAAACTGTTTTTT
>TRBJ1-5|NA|TRBV2|TRBD1
CASRTGGGMGNQPQHF
TGTGCCAGCAGGACAGGGGGCGGGATGGGCAATCAGCCCCAGCATTTT
>TRBJ1-2|NA|TRBV19|NA
CASSSRDGSGYTF
TGTGCCAGTAGTTCACGGGACGGTTCTGGCTACACCTTC
>TRBJ1-1|NA|TRBV28|NA
CASSPPGTAFEAFF
TGTGCCAGCAGTCCTCCCGGGACGGCTTTTGAAGCTTTCTTT
>TRBJ1-2|once|TRBV7-6|NA
CASKGGETNYGYTF
TGTGCCAGCAAAGGTGGGGAAACTAACTATGGCTACACCTTC
>TRBJ2-7|once|TRBV10-1|TRBD2
CASSEGTGEGRYEQYF
TGCGCCAGCAGTGAAGGAACCGGGGAGGGACGCTACGAGCAGTACTTC
>TRBJ2-3|NA|TRBV10-2|NA
CASSEPYRDWRYF
TGCGCCAGCAGTGAGCCGTACCGGGACTGGCGGTATTTT
>TRBJ1-1|NA|TRBV18|NA
CASSPSGGSEAFF
TGTGCCAGCTCACCTTCGGGCGGAAGTGAAGCTTTCTTT
>TRBJ2-7|NA|TRBV11-3|NA
CASSLEGGYEQYF
TGTGCCAGCAGCTTAGAGGGCGGATACGAGCAGTACTTC
>TRBJ2-1|NA|TRBV11-2|TRBD2
CASSPSRTSRNEQFF
TGTGCCAGCAGCCCCTCAAGGACTAGCAGGAATGAGCAGTTCTTC
>TRBJ1-1|NA|TRBV13|NA
CASSLGWHSNTEAFF
TGTGCCAGCAGCTTAGGGTGGCATTCGAACACTGAAGCTTTCTTT
>TRBJ2-7|NA|TRBV12-5|NA
CASGYRYYEQYF
TGTGCTAGTGGTTACAGATACTACGAGCAGTACTTC
>TRBJ2-2|NA|TRBV6-1|NA
CASRRNANTGELFF
TGTGCCAGCAGGCGGAACGCGAACACCGGGGAGCTGTTTTTT
>TRBJ2-3|NA|TRBV5-4|NA
CASSRTGEGTDTQYF
TGTGCCAGCAGCCGTACCGGGGAAGGAACAGATACGCAGTATTTT
>TRBJ2-2|NA|TRBV2|TRBD2
CASSEPGLASTGELFF
TGTGCCAGCAGTGAACCGGGACTAGCGAGCACCGGGGAGCTGTTTTTT
>TRBJ1-2|NA|TRBV30|NA
CAWIAPDRQLYGYTF
TGTGCCTGGATAGCGCCAGACAGGCAACTCTATGGCTACACCTTC
>TRBJ2-3|NA|TRBV7-7|NA
CASSLDSTDTQYF
TGTGCTAGCAGCTTAGACTCGACAGATACGCAGTATTTT
>TRBJ2-5|once|TRBV5-1|TRBD1
CASSLDGTGEETQYF
TGCGCCAGCAGCTTGGACGGGACAGGGGAGGAGACCCAGTACTTC
>TRBJ1-6|few|TRBV5-4|NA
CASSLAPALRGNSPLHF
TGTGCCAGCAGCTTGGCCCCGGCCCTGAGGGGAAATTCACCCCTCCACTTT
>TRBJ2-2|NA|TRBV2|TRBD2
CASSESLAGGAGELFF
TGTGCCAGCAGTGAATCGCTAGCGGGGGGTGCCGGGGAGCTGTTTTTT
>TRBJ1-1|NA|TRBV5-1|TRBD1
CASSPQGAKAFF
TGCGCCAGCAGCCCACAGGGGGCGAAGGCTTTCTTT
>TRBJ2-5|once|TRBV6-6|TRBD2
CASSSGLADQETQYF
TGTGCCAGCAGTTCGGGACTAGCGGACCAAGAGACCCAGTACTTC
>TRBJ1-3|NA|TRBV29-1|NA
CSVSGGSGNTIYF
TGCAGTGTGAGTGGGGGTTCTGGAAACACCATATATTTT
>TRBJ2-7|NA|TRBV12-5|NA
CASGSQGSTYEQYF
TGTGCTAGTGGTTCTCAGGGGAGCACCTACGAGCAGTACTTC
>TRBJ1-1|NA|TRBV6-1|NA
CASSLAQGQNTEAFF
TGTGCCAGCAGCCTGGCCCAGGGACAGAACACTGAAGCTTTCTTT
>TRBJ1-6|NA|TRBV6-1|NA
CASSAQVTALHF
TGTGCCAGCAGTGCACAGGTTACGGCCCTCCACTTT
>TRBJ2-7|NA|TRBV11-1|NA
CASSPRMGYEQYF
TGTGCCAGCAGCCCTAGGATGGGGTACGAGCAGTACTTC
>TRBJ2-3|NA|TRBV12-5|NA
CASGQGNLGTDTQYF
TGTGCTAGTGGCCAAGGTAATTTGGGCACAGATACGCAGTATTTT
>TRBJ2-5|NA|TRBV6-1|NA
CASSTYYGQQETQYF
TGTGCCAGCAGTACCTACTACGGGCAGCAAGAGACCCAGTACTTC
>TRBJ1-2|NA|TRBV13|NA
CASSLVGQTYGYTF
TGTGCCAGCAGCTTAGTCGGGCAGACCTATGGCTACACCTTC
>TRBJ2-7|NA|TRBV21-1|NA
CASSKNMFQRGSYEQYF
TGTGCCAGCAGCAAAAACATGTTCCAGCGGGGATCCTACGAGCAGTACTTC
>TRBJ1-4|few|TRBV6-5|NA
CASKDTLNEKLFF
TGTGCCAGCAAGGACACCCTTAATGAAAAACTGTTTTTT
>TRBJ2-1|NA|TRBV5-6|NA
CASSFTGSEQFF
TGTGCCAGCAGCTTTACAGGGTCCGAGCAGTTCTTC
>TRBJ1-6|NA|TRBV28|NA
CASRPPRGQGSPLHF
TGTGCCAGCAGGCCTCCCCGGGGGCAGGGTTCACCCCTCCACTTT
>TRBJ2-5|few|TRBV29-1|NA
CSVERQGDSRETQYF
TGCAGCGTTGAAAGGCAGGGGGACTCGCGAGAGACCCAGTACTTC
>TRBJ2-3|NA|TRBV29-1|TRBD2
CSVSGTSGVTDTQYF
TGCAGCGTTTCCGGGACTAGCGGGGTCACAGATACGCAGTATTTT
>TRBJ1-3|NA|TRBV6-5|TRBD1
CASRSPGGAGNTIYF
TGTGCCAGCAGATCTCCAGGGGGCGCGGGAAACACCATATATTTT
>TRBJ1-2|many|TRBV5-4|NA
CASSAGVYGYTF
TGTGCCAGCAGCGCAGGGGTTTATGGCTACACCTTC
>TRBJ1-5|NA|TRBV16|NA
CASSGPGHNQPQHF
TGTGCCAGCAGCGGGCCGGGCCACAATCAGCCCCAGCATTTT
>TRBJ2-7|NA|TRBV7-9|NA
CASSSSTGPRYEQYF
TGTGCCAGCAGCTCCTCGACAGGCCCACGCTACGAGCAGTACTTC
>TRBJ2-5|once|TRBV10-2|NA
CASTPFLAQETQYF
TGCGCCAGCACCCCCTTTTTGGCGCAGGAGACCCAGTACTTC
>TRBJ2-7|NA|TRBV19|TRBD2
CAREQGGLAEFSYEQYF
TGTGCCAGAGAACAGGGGGGACTAGCGGAATTCTCCTACGAGCAGTACTTC
>TRBJ1-1|many|TRBV5-1|NA
CASSLEGTAFF
TGCGCCAGCAGCTTGGAGGGAACAGCTTTCTTT